Listed here is a single TCR beta chain. This sample was taken from a study of control samples from healthy donors and cancer patients. Sequencing was performed with immunoSEQ multiplex PCR; in TCRdb, only in-frame clones are kept and a portion is missing. The repertoire holds around 110,000 clones, with roughly 91% as singletons. Germline V lookup: CDR1 SGDLS, CDR2 YYNGEE. The CDR3 runs to 15 residues. V was cut by 4 bases and J by 7 bases, with 21 bases left in between. This chain joins TRBV9 and TRBJ2-7; D is ambiguous. This clonotype was sampled from an older woman in good health. The sequenced material came from blood. CDR3 bases: TGTGCCAGCAGCCCCCCTCCGTCAGCCCATCAGGAGCAGTACTTC. Amino acids: CASSPPPSAHQEQYF.